The clone carrying this T cell receptor (beta chain) has just one count. It was from alopecia areata patients that lesional scalp punch biopsies and peripheral blood were collected. Germline CDR1 and CDR2: LNHDA and SQIVND (reference sequence). The CDR3 loop spans 13 amino acids. The germline V and J ends were trimmed by 6 bases and 1 base, with 9 bases remaining between them. The sample belongs to a study of CD8+ T cells in alopecia areata. Study-level information: Twice daily, treated patients received 5 to 10 mg of oral tofacitinib.

RNA extraction and reverse transcription yielded cDNA as sequencing template. Only in-frame clones appear in the TCRdb table, and some are missing; sequencing was by immunoSEQ multiplex PCR. The sample includes 150,000 to 190,000 clones, less than 65% of them seen just once. The V call is TRBV19, the J call TRBJ1-1; D ambiguous. Here the sequenced sample was CD8+ T cells sorted from blood, taken at week 0. The receptor was isolated from a human donor with alopecia areata. The DNA of the CDR3 is TGTGCCAGTAGGACGGCCTCGAACACTGAAGCTTTCTTT. Its translation: CASRTASNTEAFF.